This passage covers 18 T cell receptor beta chains from one sample sequenced in a study of shared clonotypes between healthy human individuals. Assay: immunoSEQ multiplex PCR; the TCRdb copy retains only in-frame clones and omits some. The top ten hold 0.1% to 0.15% of the sample, which has some 2,000,000 clones, 90% to 96% seen once. The sample was naive CD4+ T cells sorted from blood. Subset indicated: CD45RA+ positively selected. Receptor source: a man between 18 and 29 years old in good health.

The chain uses TRBV19 and TRBJ1-4; no firm D call. The germline gives CDR1 LNHDA, CDR2 SQIVND (reference sequence). This CDR3 has 15 residues. V lost 5 bases, J lost 0 bases, and 10 bases lay in between. The CDR3 region has the DNA TGTGCCAGTAGTCTCGACACTCCAACTAATGAAAAACTGTTTTTT. Protein sequence: CASSLDTPTNEKLFF. Supplemented by reference TRBV19 and TRBJ1-4, the full variable domain reads DGGITQSPKYLFRKEGQNVTLSCEQNLNHDAMYWYRQDPGQGLRLIYYSQIVNDFQKGDIAEGYSVSREKKESFPLTVTSAQKNPTAFYLCASSLDTPTNEKLFFGSGTQLSVL.

J is TRBJ1-4 and V is TRBV18, with D tentatively TRBD1 (5 bases). V gave up 6 bases and J gave up 6 bases, with 14 bases separating them. This CDR3 comprises 14 residues. Germline V gene sequence: CDR1 KGHSH, CDR2 LQKENI. The CDR3 DNA reads TGTGCCAGCTCCCGCAGTCAGGGCCATGAAAAACTGTTTTTT. It translates to CASSRSQGHEKLFF.

The V gene is TRBV30, the J gene TRBJ1-4, with D tentatively TRBD1 (5 bases). This CDR3 is built from 14 residues. From germline, CDR1 is GTSNPN and CDR2 SVGIG (reference sequence). V was shortened by 5 bases and J by 8 bases, with 18 bases between the two germline ends. The CDR3 DNA reads TGTGCCTGGGGAGGACGGAGGGGTTGGGAAAAACTGTTTTTT. Translated: CAWGGRRGWEKLFF.

The rearrangement uses TRBV5-1 and TRBJ2-2, with 10 bases fitting TRBD1. Germline CDR1 and CDR2: SGHRS and YFSETQ. Germline trimming cut 5 bases from V and 3 bases from J; bases unmatched to any gene: 4. CDR3 length: 15 amino acids. The CDR3 DNA reads TGCGCCAGCAGGCCCGGGACAGGGGACACCGGGGAGCTGTTTTTT. Encoded protein: CASRPGTGDTGELFF.

Regarding this clone: Within the sample, other DNA sequences also encode this same CDR3. The chain couples TRBV6-1 to TRBJ2-7; no clear D gene. The V and J ends lost 1 base and 4 bases respectively, with 5 bases between them. This CDR3 comprises 12 residues. The V gene's germline CDR1 is MNHNS and CDR2 SASEGT. The CDR3 sequence is CASSEGGYEQYF. The CDR3 DNA is TGTGCCAGCAGTGAAGGGGGTTACGAGCAGTACTTC.

This chain uses TRBV7-2 with TRBJ2-2; 7 nucleotides align to TRBD1. Germline CDR1 reads SGHTA; CDR2 reads FQGNSA. CDR3 length: 17 residues. V dropped 2 bases and J dropped 0; count of bases not matched to a gene: 6. The CDR3 nucleotides read TGTGCCAGCAGCTTACTTGGACAGGCCGCGAACACCGGGGAGCTGTTTTTT. It translates to CASSLLGQAANTGELFF.

This chain joins TRBV4-1 and TRBJ1-4; D ambiguous. The CDR3 extends over 13 amino acids. Deletions cut 4 bases from V and 4 bases from J, with 7 bases between. Germline lookup yields CDR1 MGHRA and CDR2 YSYEKL. CDR3 coding DNA: TGCGCCAGCAGCCGAATACTTAATGAAAAACTGTTTTTT. This encodes CASSRILNEKLFF.

This chain connects TRBV6-6 to TRBJ1-5; 7 bases line up with TRBD1. Germline CDR1 is MNHNY and CDR2 is SVGAGI (reference sequence). The CDR3 contains 16 residues. Germline trimming cut 7 bases from V and 6 bases from J; bases unmatched to any gene: 15. The CDR3 is CASTLTTRGPSQPQHF. For the CDR3, the DNA is TGTGCCAGCACCCTTACGACAAGGGGGCCAAGTCAGCCCCAGCATTTT.

The V and J genes are TRBV5-4 and TRBJ2-5; possible D gene TRBD2, 5 bases. CDR3 length: 14 residues. Germline V gene sequence: CDR1 SGHNT, CDR2 YYREEE (reference sequence). The V gene lost 4 bases and the J gene lost 0 bases, with 10 bases spanning the gap. The chain's CDR3 is CASSRGKNQETQYF. The CDR3 DNA sequence: TGTGCCAGCAGCCGAGGGAAAAACCAAGAGACCCAGTACTTC.

V usage is TRBV6-5 and J usage is TRBJ2-5, with 7 bases matching TRBD2. V lost 6 bases and J lost 5; bases outside the gene matches: 6. Germline CDR1 is MNHEY and CDR2 is SVGAGI. The CDR3 is made up of 13 amino acids. The CDR3 sequence: CASSRWGGETQYF. CDR3 bases: TGTGCCAGCAGCAGATGGGGAGGGGAGACCCAGTACTTC.

This clone was recorded once. J is TRBJ2-3 and V is TRBV28, with TRBD2 matching over 9 bases. CDR1 MDHEN and CDR2 SYDVKM come from the germline V gene. The CDR3 sequence is 15 residues long. Trimming took 6 bases from V and 1 from J; bases not matched to a gene: 5. CDR3 residues: CASRPRGGGTDTQYF. CDR3 in DNA: TGTGCCAGCAGGCCGCGGGGGGGCGGCACAGATACGCAGTATTTT.

The chain uses TRBV4-2 and TRBJ2-1; 7 bases are a match to TRBD2. The CDR3 covers 16 residues. Looked up from germline, CDR1 is LGHNA and CDR2 is YNFKEQ. V dropped 1 base and J dropped 3; count of bases not matched to a gene: 6. The CDR3 is CASSQGLGGDYNEQFF. The CDR3 DNA follows: TGTGCCAGCAGCCAAGGGCTGGGGGGGGACTACAATGAGCAGTTCTTC.

The rearrangement uses TRBV20-1 and TRBJ2-7; D is unclear. The CDR3 covers 9 residues. The ends were cut back, 6 bases at V and 7 bases at J, with 7 bases in the middle. The germline gives CDR1 DFQATT, CDR2 SNEGSKA (reference sequence). CDR3 in DNA: TGCAGTGCCAGCCCTGAGCAGTACTTC. Translating gives CSASPEQYF.

The chain joins TRBV6-5 to TRBJ1-1; D is ambiguous. The CDR3 consists of 15 residues. Germline CDR1 is MNHEY and CDR2 is SVGAGI. V shed 0 bases and J shed 0 bases, with 8 bases lying between them. CDR3 protein: CASSYSRDLNTEAFF. CDR3 in DNA: TGTGCCAGCAGTTACTCAAGGGATTTGAACACTGAAGCTTTCTTT.

J is TRBJ2-1 and V is TRBV27; tentatively, D is TRBD2 (6 bases). V was pared by 6 bases and J by 2 bases, with 14 bases between. The CDR3 runs to 15 residues. The V gene's germline CDR1 is MNHEY and CDR2 SMNVEV (reference sequence). The CDR3 DNA is TGTGCCAGCAGCCCTTGGGCGGGGACCTACAATGAGCAGTTCTTC. It is translated as CASSPWAGTYNEQFF.

This sequence joins TRBV6-1 and TRBJ2-7, with 7 bases fitting TRBD1. Trimming cost V 2 bases and J 8 bases; bases outside gene matches: 6. Germline loops: CDR1 MNHNS, CDR2 SASEGT. The length of the CDR3 is 13 residues. The chain's CDR3 is CASSENNRGQQYF. The CDR3 region has the DNA TGTGCCAGCAGTGAAAACAATAGGGGGCAGCAGTACTTC.

The chain recombines TRBV20-1 with TRBJ2-7, with unresolved D. Germline V gene sequence: CDR1 DFQATT, CDR2 SNEGSKA (reference sequence). Trimming pared 6 bases from V and 3 bases from J, leaving 9 bases between. The CDR3 sequence is 11 residues long. The CDR3 nucleotides read TGCAGTGCGGCCCCTGACTACGAGCAGTACTTC. This translates into CSAAPDYEQYF.

The V call is TRBV6-5, the J call TRBJ1-1; weak D call: TRBD1 (6 bases). The CDR3 is 14 residues long. Germline-derived CDR1 and CDR2 are MNHEY and SVGAGI. Trimming cost V 2 bases and J 3 bases, with 10 bases left between them. In nucleotides, the CDR3 is TGTGCCAGCAGTTACAGGGACAAGCACACTGAAGCTTTCTTT. Its protein product is CASSYRDKHTEAFF.